These 29 T cell receptor beta chains were sequenced from one sample in a study of shared clonotypes between healthy human individuals (dated by TCRdb to 2020 to 2021). Library generation was performed with the immunoSEQ multiplex PCR assay. TCRdb mirrors the immuneACCESS table, restricted to in-frame sequences. Some clones are absent from its copies; in checked studies, under half trace to an unresolved V gene, and the reason for the others is unknown. This sample lists about 120,000 clones; over 65% were detected once. The ten largest clones add up to about 22% of the sample. The material sequenced was memory CD8+ T cells sorted from blood. The cell subset or site label for this specimen denotes: CD45RO+ cells pooled with CCR7-negative TemRA cells. Receptor source: a woman aged 25 to 39 in good health.

The chain is built from TRBV6-6 and TRBJ2-2; D unclear. There are 14 residues in the CDR3. The germline V gene has CDR1 MNHNY and CDR2 SVGAGI (reference sequence). Trimming took 2 bases from V and 2 from J, leaving 6 bases between them. The CDR3 DNA is TGTGCCAGCAGTTACGCCAGAAACACCGGGGAGCTGTTTTTT. The encoded protein is CASSYARNTGELFF.

This clone was seen many times. The chain couples TRBV4-2 to TRBJ2-1; 8 bases align to TRBD2. The CDR3 covers 16 residues. V shed 0 bases, J shed 6 bases, and the junction held 7 bases outside the gene matches. Germline V lookup: CDR1 LGHNA, CDR2 YNFKEQ. CDR3 region: CASSQDFTSGSNEQFF. The CDR3 DNA is TGTGCCAGCAGCCAAGATTTTACTAGCGGCAGCAATGAGCAGTTCTTC.

As for this clone: A read error likely explains this, since a far larger clone differs by one base. Other DNA sequences from this sample encode an identical CDR3 as well. The chain joins TRBV6-1 to TRBJ1-4, with 11 bases lining up with TRBD1. The CDR3 totals 14 residues. Germline trimming cut 3 bases from V and 7 bases from J; bases unmatched to any gene: 1. CDR1 is MNHNS and CDR2 is SASEGT in the germline V gene. Here the CDR3 DNA reads TGTGCCAGCAGTGAGGGGACAGGGGGTGAAAAACTGTTTTTT. Translating gives CASSEGTGGEKLFF.

This clone was observed a few times. The V call is TRBV27, the J call TRBJ1-1, with D unclear. Trimming pared 5 bases from V and 5 bases from J, leaving 15 bases between. Germline V gives CDR1 MNHEY, CDR2 SMNVEV (reference sequence). This CDR3 is built from 14 residues. CDR3 loop: CASSGRIKTTEAFF. The CDR3 bases are TGTGCCAGCAGTGGACGTATCAAAACGACTGAAGCTTTCTTT.

Worth noting for this clone: Other DNA sequences in this sample translate to the same CDR3. The V call is TRBV7-9, the J call TRBJ2-1; a weak D match, TRBD2 (6 bases). Trimming took off 3 bases at V and 0 bases at J, with 12 bases between the two ends. The germline V gene has CDR1 SEHNR and CDR2 FQNEAQ (reference sequence). CDR3 length: 16 amino acids. The CDR3: CASSLGGKSSYNEQFF. DNA of the CDR3: TGTGCCAGCAGCTTGGGCGGGAAGTCCTCCTACAATGAGCAGTTCTTC.

This clone was recorded a few times. This sequence joins TRBV7-6 and TRBJ2-5; perhaps D is TRBD1 or TRBD2 (5 bases each). Per germline, CDR1 SGHVS and CDR2 FNYEAQ. V shed 3 bases and J shed 5 bases, with 16 bases lying between them. The CDR3 runs to 15 residues. The DNA for the CDR3 is TGTGCCAGCAGCTTGGGGGACGGCCATACGGAGACCCAGTACTTC. Protein sequence: CASSLGDGHTETQYF.

The CDR3 nucleotides read TGTGCCAGCAGCTCTTCACCCTCCTACAATGAGCAGTTCTTC. Protein product: CASSSSPSYNEQFF. This chain links TRBV28 with TRBJ2-1; D gene uncertain. The CDR3 has 14 residues. Trimming removed 6 bases from V and 0 bases from J, with 9 bases in between. Germline V lookup: CDR1 MDHEN, CDR2 SYDVKM.

The chain recombines TRBV4-2 with TRBJ2-2; D is possibly TRBD2 (6 bases). CDR1 is LGHNA, CDR2 YNFKEQ, per germline. V shed 5 bases and J shed 0 bases, with 13 bases lying between them. The CDR3 is 16 residues long. As DNA, the CDR3 is TGTGCCAGCAGCGATAGCGGATCTGCGAACACCGGGGAGCTGTTTTTT. Its protein product is CASSDSGSANTGELFF.

This clone was observed many times. This sequence joins TRBV15 and TRBJ2-5; possible D gene TRBD2, 6 bases. The germline V gene encodes CDR1 LNHNV and CDR2 YYDKDF (reference sequence). This CDR3 region has 15 residues. Trimming shortened V by 7 bases and J by 2 bases, and 17 bases separated the two germline ends. The CDR3, as DNA: TGTGCCACCACCCCAGGGACGGGAGATCAAGAGACCCAGTACTTC. Protein: CATTPGTGDQETQYF.

This clone was counted once. CDR3 nucleotides: TGTGCCAGCAGTGTCGTCAGGGTCTATGGCTACACCTTC. Translation gives CASSVVRVYGYTF. The J gene is TRBJ1-2, the V gene TRBV6-1, with a possible D match to TRBD1 (5 bases). V was clipped by 4 bases and J by 4 bases, with 10 bases between them. Germline assignment: CDR1 MNHNS and CDR2 SASEGT. CDR3 length: 13 residues.

This clone came up a few times. CDR3 sequence reads: CASSYLGQGRTEAFF. The CDR3 DNA is TGTGCCAGCAGTTACCTGGGACAGGGGCGCACTGAAGCTTTCTTT. This sequence joins TRBV6-5 and TRBJ1-1, with 10 bases matching TRBD1. The CDR3 contains 15 residues. CDR1 MNHEY and CDR2 SVGAGI come from the germline V gene. V dropped 2 bases and J dropped 4; count of bases not matched to a gene: 4.

The chain couples TRBV7-6 to TRBJ2-1; the match to TRBD2 covers 10 bases. The CDR3 consists of 14 residues. The V gene's germline CDR1 is SGHVS and CDR2 FNYEAQ. The trim removed 5 bases at V and 8 bases at J, leaving 6 bases unmatched. The CDR3 DNA reads as TGTGCCAGCAGCCTTAGCGGGGGGTTCGATGAGCAGTTCTTC. Its protein product is CASSLSGGFDEQFF.

The chain couples TRBV25-1 to TRBJ2-7; D is perhaps TRBD1 (6 bases). Germline lookup yields CDR1 MGHDK and CDR2 SYGVNS. This CDR3 has 16 residues. Trimming removed 6 bases at V and 2 bases at J, with 20 bases between. CDR3 bases: TGTGCCAGCAGCGCCTCCCGGACAGCGAGAACCTACGAGCAGTACTTC. Translating it yields CASSASRTARTYEQYF.

V and J are TRBV11-2 and TRBJ1-5; D perhaps matches TRBD1 (6 bases). V lost 5 bases to trimming and J lost 7 bases, with 12 bases between them. The CDR3 totals 13 residues. Germline V CDR1 and CDR2: SGHAT, FQNNGV. In DNA, the CDR3 is TGTGCCAGCAGCCAGAACCAGGGGCAGCCCCAGCATTTT. It codes for CASSQNQGQPQHF.

The chain uses TRBV5-4 and TRBJ1-1; 7 bases match TRBD1. Germline CDR1 SGHNT, CDR2 YYREEE (reference sequence). The CDR3 sequence is 15 residues long. Losses at the gene ends were 4 bases for V and 2 bases for J; bases not matched to a gene: 8. Here the CDR3 DNA reads TGTGCCAGCAGCACAAGGACAGGAGCTAACACTGAAGCTTTCTTT. It is translated as CASSTRTGANTEAFF.

A note on this clone: Other DNA variants within this sample encode the same CDR3. The V gene is TRBV6-1, the J gene TRBJ2-1, with 12 bases matching TRBD2. The CDR3 sequence is 15 residues long. Germline V lookup: CDR1 MNHNS, CDR2 SASEGT. The V segment lost 2 bases and the J segment 6 bases; nucleotides outside the gene matches: 2. As DNA, the CDR3 is TGTGCCAGCAGTGAACGGACTAGCGGGATCAATGAGCAGTTCTTC. Encoded protein: CASSERTSGINEQFF.

The sample holds a few counts of this clone. This chain uses TRBV6-1 with TRBJ2-1; 8 positions match TRBD2. With V trimmed by 8 bases and J by 7 bases, 7 bases remained unmatched. CDR1 is MNHNS, CDR2 SASEGT, per germline. CDR3 length equals 13 residues. The CDR3 DNA sequence: TGTGCCAGCGGAGCGGGAGACTGGAATGAGCAGTTCTTC. It yields the protein CASGAGDWNEQFF.

The chain recombines TRBV5-1 with TRBJ2-3; perhaps TRBD1 as D (6 bases). The CDR3 consists of 16 residues. With 0 bases removed from V and 0 bases from J, the gap between germline ends came to 11 bases. Germline values: CDR1 SGHRS, CDR2 YFSETQ. CDR3 amino acids: CASSLAQGSSTDTQYF. The CDR3, as DNA: TGCGCCAGCAGCTTGGCGCAGGGGTCTAGCACAGATACGCAGTATTTT.

This clone was observed many times. The rearrangement links TRBV7-8 to TRBJ2-2; D ambiguous. V was clipped by 11 bases and J by 4 bases, with 14 bases between them. Germline V gene sequence: CDR1 SGHVS, CDR2 FQNEAQ. The CDR3 loop spans 13 amino acids. The CDR3 protein is CAYTPAATGELFF. The CDR3 nucleotides are TGTGCCTACACCCCGGCGGCCACCGGGGAGCTGTTTTTT.

The chain combines TRBV5-1 with TRBJ2-1; perhaps TRBD2 as D (7 bases). Germline CDR1 reads SGHRS; CDR2 reads YFSETQ. This CDR3 has 16 amino acids. V was cut by 3 bases and J by 8 bases, with 21 bases left in between. CDR3 amino acids: CASSSLGGRAIDEQFF. DNA for the CDR3: TGCGCCAGCAGCTCCCTAGGGGGGAGGGCCATCGATGAGCAGTTCTTC.

The V and J genes are TRBV5-8 and TRBJ2-3; 9 positions agree with TRBD1. The CDR3 has 15 residues. J was trimmed by 7 bases and V by 4 bases; bases with no gene match: 10. Germline V gene sequence: CDR1 SGHTS, CDR2 YDEGEE. CDR3 sequence reads: CASSPGTGKRHTQYF. For the CDR3, the DNA is TGTGCCAGCAGCCCCGGGACAGGGAAACGCCATACGCAGTATTTT.

The V and J genes are TRBV11-1 and TRBJ2-1, with TRBD2 matching over 10 bases. Germline V gives CDR1 SGHAT, CDR2 FQDESV (reference sequence). The CDR3 totals 17 residues. The trim removed 1 base at V and 5 bases at J, leaving 8 bases unmatched. CDR3 nucleotides: TGTGCCAGCAGCTTAGTATCCGGGCTAGCGGGGGACAATGAGCAGTTCTTC. Translating it yields CASSLVSGLAGDNEQFF.

The chain combines TRBV30 with TRBJ2-7; 7 bases match TRBD1. Germline V CDR1 and CDR2: GTSNPN, SVGIG (reference sequence). The CDR3 totals 13 residues. J was trimmed by 6 bases and V by 5 bases; bases with no gene match: 10. Here the CDR3 DNA reads TGTGCCTGGTCCCTGACAGGGTCGGGCGAGCAGTACTTC. It encodes CAWSLTGSGEQYF. Filled out from reference TRBV30 and TRBJ2-7, the complete variable domain reads SQTIHQWPATLVQPVGSPLSLECTVEGTSNPNLYWYRQAAGRGLQLLFYSVGIGQISSEVPQNLSASRPQDRQFILSSKKLLLSDSGFYLCAWSLTGSGEQYFGPGTRLTVT.

Ten or more counts support this clone. The chain employs TRBV19 and TRBJ2-1, with TRBD2 identical over 11 bases. This CDR3 has 14 amino acids. Germline lookup yields CDR1 LNHDA and CDR2 SQIVND (reference sequence). Losses at the gene ends were 3 bases for V and 9 bases for J; bases not matched to a gene: 4. The CDR3 region has the DNA TGTGCCAGTAGTATTTGGCTAGCGGGAGGTGAGCAGTTCTTC. Protein: CASSIWLAGGEQFF.

The rearrangement uses TRBV11-3 and TRBJ2-5; tentative D call: TRBD1 (6 bases). This CDR3 has 13 residues. CDR1 and CDR2 (germline): SGHNT, YENEEA. The V end lost 5 bases, the J end lost 4 bases, and 11 bases lay between the germline ends. The chain's CDR3 is CASSHQGSETQYF. CDR3 nucleotide sequence: TGTGCCAGCAGCCACCAGGGGTCAGAGACCCAGTACTTC.

The table lists this clone with a count of one. V usage is TRBV6-6 and J usage is TRBJ2-7; unclear D gene. Trimming took off 0 bases at V and 5 bases at J, with 14 bases between the two ends. Germline CDR1 and CDR2: MNHNY and SVGAGI (reference sequence). This CDR3 region has 15 residues. The CDR3 reads CASSYSERPTDEQYF. The CDR3 coding sequence is TGTGCCAGCAGTTACTCGGAGAGACCTACGGACGAGCAGTACTTC.

The V call is TRBV29-1, the J call TRBJ2-3; D could derive from TRBD1 or TRBD2 (5 bases each). Trimming removed 3 bases at V and 7 bases at J, with 8 bases between. The CDR3 is made up of 11 amino acids. Germline loops: CDR1 SQVTM, CDR2 ANQGSEA. The CDR3 DNA sequence: TGCAGCGTTGATTGGGGGTATACGCAGTATTTT. Translation gives CSVDWGYTQYF.

This clone was seen a single time. This chain connects TRBV19 to TRBJ2-1, with 9 bases aligning to TRBD1. The CDR3 contains 15 residues. CDR1 and CDR2 (germline): LNHDA, SQIVND (reference sequence). After removal of 5 bases from V and 8 bases from J, the junction contained 10 bases not matched to a gene. The CDR3 bases are TGTGCCAGTAGTCCAGGACAGGGGAATTTGGATGAGCAGTTCTTC. It encodes CASSPGQGNLDEQFF. Full variable domain (rest looked up from reference TRBV19 and TRBJ2-1): DGGITQSPKYLFRKEGQNVTLSCEQNLNHDAMYWYRQDPGQGLRLIYYSQIVNDFQKGDIAEGYSVSREKKESFPLTVTSAQKNPTAFYLCASSPGQGNLDEQFFGPGTRLTVL.

The chain has TRBV5-1 and TRBJ2-2; the match to TRBD2 covers 11 bases. J lost 4 bases, V lost 4 bases, and 6 bases had no gene match. The CDR3 is 16 residues long. Germline CDR1 is SGHRS and CDR2 is YFSETQ. The DNA of the CDR3 is TGCGCCAGCAGCCCCGGACTAGCGGGCCTCACCGGGGAGCTGTTTTTT. This encodes CASSPGLAGLTGELFF.